This passage covers 10 T cell receptor beta chains from one sample sequenced in a study of monozygotic twins with cystic fibrosis. The method was immunoSEQ multiplex PCR; TCRdb's version includes in-frame clones alone and lacks a portion of them. Of under 40,000 clones in the sample, 90% to 98% were seen once. Material for sequencing was blood. Receptors were obtained from a girl aged 2 to 10 with cystic fibrosis.

The chain uses TRBV18 and TRBJ1-2, with unresolved D. Germline CDR1 and CDR2: KGHSH and LQKENI. The CDR3 runs 15 residues. Trimming took off 3 bases at V and 4 bases at J, with 15 bases between the two ends. The CDR3 loop is CASSPQTADVYGYTF. CDR3 coding DNA: TGTGCCAGCTCACCGCAAACAGCGGACGTCTATGGCTACACCTTC. Full variable domain (remainder filled in from reference TRBV18 and TRBJ1-2): NAGVMQNPRHLVRRRGQEARLRCSPMKGHSHVYWYRQLPEEGLKFMVYLQKENIIDESGMPKERFSAEFPKEGPSILRIQQVVRGDSAAYFCASSPQTADVYGYTFGSGTRLTVV.

The chain is built from TRBV7-9 and TRBJ1-1; no firm D call. With 5 bases removed from V and 0 bases from J, the gap between germline ends came to 4 bases. The CDR3 loop spans 12 amino acids. Germline CDR1 SEHNR, CDR2 FQNEAQ (reference sequence). The CDR3 loop reads CASSPLNTEAFF. The CDR3 DNA follows: TGTGCCAGCAGCCCACTGAACACTGAAGCTTTCTTT. Based on the CDR3 plus reference TRBV7-9 and TRBJ1-1, the full variable domain is DTGVSQNPRHKITKRGQNVTFRCDPISEHNRLYWYRQTLGQGPEFLTYFQNEAQLEKSRLLSDRFSAERPKGSFSTLEIQRTEQGDSAMYLCASSPLNTEAFFGQGTRLTVV.

The chain carries TRBV29-1 and TRBJ2-7; 7 nucleotides match TRBD2. The CDR3 runs 15 residues. The germline V gene has CDR1 SQVTM and CDR2 ANQGSEA. The V segment lost 7 bases and the J segment 2 bases; nucleotides outside the gene matches: 14. The CDR3 region is CSARVGSSGTYEQYF. CDR3 DNA: TGCAGCGCCCGGGTCGGGTCTAGCGGAACCTACGAGCAGTACTTC.

The rearrangement uses TRBV18 and TRBJ1-2; D perhaps matches TRBD1 (6 bases). The V gene lost 4 bases and the J gene lost 4 bases, with 10 bases spanning the gap. This CDR3 contains 13 residues. The germline V gene has CDR1 KGHSH and CDR2 LQKENI. CDR3 sequence (DNA): TGTGCCAGCTCACAGGACAGAGGCTATGGCTACACCTTC. Residues: CASSQDRGYGYTF.

This chain links TRBV10-3 with TRBJ1-2; D call uncertain. The CDR3 totals 12 residues. CDR1 ENHRY and CDR2 SYGVKD come from the germline V gene. Trimming stripped 4 bases from V and 6 bases from J, with 9 bases between. In DNA, the CDR3 is TGTGCCATCAGTGGGACGACGGATGGCTACACCTTC. This translates into CAISGTTDGYTF.

This chain joins TRBV4-2 and TRBJ2-7; TRBD2 agrees at 10 bases. From germline, CDR1 is LGHNA and CDR2 YNFKEQ. V lost 2 bases, J lost 2 bases, and 6 bases stayed unmatched. The CDR3 length is 16 residues. CDR3 bases: TGTGCCAGCAGCCAATCCACTAGCGGGGTGACCTACGAGCAGTACTTC. Encoded protein: CASSQSTSGVTYEQYF.

The J gene is TRBJ2-5, the V gene TRBV6-6, with D maybe TRBD1 (6 bases). The CDR3 spans 16 residues. V was cut by 2 bases and J by 7 bases, with 20 bases left in between. CDR1 MNHNY and CDR2 SVGAGI come from the germline V gene (reference sequence). The CDR3 is CASSYVSLTKGGTQYF. In DNA, the CDR3 is TGTGCCAGCAGTTACGTGTCCTTGACTAAAGGGGGGACCCAGTACTTC.

This clone was detected once. The CDR3: CASSFPGPGGPDTQYF. DNA of the CDR3: TGTGCCAGCAGTTTCCCCGGACCAGGGGGCCCAGATACGCAGTATTTT. This chain uses TRBV27 with TRBJ2-3; 8 nucleotides align to TRBD1. The germline V gene has CDR1 MNHEY and CDR2 SMNVEV (reference sequence). The CDR3 is 16 residues long. The ends lost 3 bases at V and 4 bases at J; junction bases unmatched: 9.

The chain couples TRBV2 to TRBJ2-5; TRBD1 aligns across 10 bases. This CDR3 region has 14 residues. Germline V gene lookup returns CDR1 SNHLY and CDR2 FYNNEI. V dropped 9 bases and J dropped 2; count of bases not matched to a gene: 6. The CDR3 DNA is TGTGCCAGTTCGGCGGACAGGGGGCAAGAGACCCAGTACTTC. This codes for CASSADRGQETQYF. The full variable domain, its missing parts supplied by reference TRBV2 and TRBJ2-5, is EPEVTQTPSHQVTQMGQEVILRCVPISNHLYFYWYRQILGQKVEFLVSFYNNEISEKSEIFDDQFSVERPDGSNFTLKIRSTKLEDSAMYFCASSADRGQETQYFGPGTRLLVL.

This clone has just one count. The chain recombines TRBV7-2 with TRBJ2-7; 7 bases line up with TRBD1. Looked up from germline, CDR1 is SGHTA and CDR2 is FQGNSA. Trimming at V came to 2 bases and at J to 0 bases, leaving 4 bases not matched to a gene. The CDR3 has 15 residues. The CDR3: CASSLSQGISYEQYF. DNA for the CDR3: TGTGCCAGCAGCTTATCACAGGGGATCTCCTACGAGCAGTACTTC.